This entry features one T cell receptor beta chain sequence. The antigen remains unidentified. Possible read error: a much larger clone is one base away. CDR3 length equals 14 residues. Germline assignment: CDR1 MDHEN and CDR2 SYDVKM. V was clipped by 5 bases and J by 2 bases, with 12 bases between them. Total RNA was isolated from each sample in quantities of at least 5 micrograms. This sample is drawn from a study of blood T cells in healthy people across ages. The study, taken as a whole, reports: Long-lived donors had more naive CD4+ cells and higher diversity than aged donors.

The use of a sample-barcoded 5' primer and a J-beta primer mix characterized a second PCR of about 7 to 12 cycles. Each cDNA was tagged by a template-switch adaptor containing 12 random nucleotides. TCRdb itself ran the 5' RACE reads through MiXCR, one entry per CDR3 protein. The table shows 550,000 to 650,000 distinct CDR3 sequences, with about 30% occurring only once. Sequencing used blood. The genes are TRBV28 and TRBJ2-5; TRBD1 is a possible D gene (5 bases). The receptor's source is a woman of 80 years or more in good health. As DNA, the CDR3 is TGTGCCAGCAGTCCCAGGGATCTACAAGAGACCCAGTACTTC. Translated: CASSPRDLQETQYF.